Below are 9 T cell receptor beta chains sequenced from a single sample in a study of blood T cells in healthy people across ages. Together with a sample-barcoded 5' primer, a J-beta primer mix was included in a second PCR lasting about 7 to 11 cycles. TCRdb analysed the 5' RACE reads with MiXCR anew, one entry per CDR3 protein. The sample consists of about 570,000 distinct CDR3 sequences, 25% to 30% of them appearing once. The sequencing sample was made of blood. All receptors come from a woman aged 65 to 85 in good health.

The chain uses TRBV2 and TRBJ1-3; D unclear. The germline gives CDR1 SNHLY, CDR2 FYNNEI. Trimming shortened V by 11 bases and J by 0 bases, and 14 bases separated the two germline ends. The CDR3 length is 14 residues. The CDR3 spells CAGTIDRSGNTIYF. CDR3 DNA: TGTGCCGGCACCATCGACCGCTCTGGAAACACCATATATTTT.

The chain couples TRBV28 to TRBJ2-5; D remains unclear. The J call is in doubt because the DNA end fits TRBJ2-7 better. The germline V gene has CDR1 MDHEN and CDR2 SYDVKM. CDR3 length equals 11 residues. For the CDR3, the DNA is TGTGCCAGTTCTGGGGACTACGAGCAGTACTTC. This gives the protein CASSGDYEQYF.

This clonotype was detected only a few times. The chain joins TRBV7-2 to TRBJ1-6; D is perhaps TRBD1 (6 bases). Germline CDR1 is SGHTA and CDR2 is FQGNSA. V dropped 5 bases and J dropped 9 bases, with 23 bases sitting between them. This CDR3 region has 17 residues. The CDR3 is CASSVGSPGHHSSPLHF. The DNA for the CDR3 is TGTGCCAGCAGCGTAGGCTCTCCGGGACATCATAGTTCACCCCTCCACTTT.

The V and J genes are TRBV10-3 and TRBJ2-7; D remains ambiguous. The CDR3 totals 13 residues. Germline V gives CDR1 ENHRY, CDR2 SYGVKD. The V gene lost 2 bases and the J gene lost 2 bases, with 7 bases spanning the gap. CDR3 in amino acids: CAISEGVTYEQYF. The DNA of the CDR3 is TGTGCCATCAGTGAGGGAGTTACCTACGAGCAGTACTTC.

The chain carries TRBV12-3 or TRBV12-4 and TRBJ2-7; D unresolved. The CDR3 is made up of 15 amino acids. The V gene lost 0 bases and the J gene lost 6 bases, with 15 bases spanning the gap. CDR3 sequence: CASSLARFPRAEQYF. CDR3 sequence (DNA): TGTGCCAGCAGTTTAGCGCGTTTCCCTAGGGCCGAGCAGTACTTC.

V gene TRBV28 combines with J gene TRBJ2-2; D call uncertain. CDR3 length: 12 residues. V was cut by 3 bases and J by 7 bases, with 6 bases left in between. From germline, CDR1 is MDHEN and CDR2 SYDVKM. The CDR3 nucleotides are TGTGCCAGCAGTTTCCTGGACGGGGAGCTGTTTTTT. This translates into CASSFLDGELFF.

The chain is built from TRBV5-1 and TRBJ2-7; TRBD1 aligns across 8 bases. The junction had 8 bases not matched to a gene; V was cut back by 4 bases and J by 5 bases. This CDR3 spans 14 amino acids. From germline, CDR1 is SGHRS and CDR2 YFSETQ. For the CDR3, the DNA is TGCGCCAGCAGCATCGGACAGGGAGTCGACGAGCAGTACTTC. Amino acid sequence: CASSIGQGVDEQYF.

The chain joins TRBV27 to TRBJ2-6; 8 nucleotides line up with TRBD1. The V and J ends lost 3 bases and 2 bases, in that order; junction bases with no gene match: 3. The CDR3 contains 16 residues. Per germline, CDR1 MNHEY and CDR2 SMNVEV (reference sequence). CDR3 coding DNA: TGTGCCAGCAGTTTCCAGGGGGCGACTGGGGCCAACGTCCTGACTTTC. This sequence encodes CASSFQGATGANVLTF.

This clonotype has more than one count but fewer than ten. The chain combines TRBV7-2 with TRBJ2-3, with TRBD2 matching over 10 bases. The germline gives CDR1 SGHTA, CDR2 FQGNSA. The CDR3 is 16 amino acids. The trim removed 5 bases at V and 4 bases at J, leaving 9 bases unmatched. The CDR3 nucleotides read TGTGCCAGCAGCCCTAATCTAGCGGGAGCGGCAGATACGCAGTATTTT. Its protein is CASSPNLAGAADTQYF.